The 25 T cell receptor beta chains listed next were all sequenced from one sample in a study of blood T cell repertoires in COVID-19. Clones were read by immunoSEQ multiplex PCR, and TCRdb kept only the in-frame ones, dropping some. This sample carries 300,000 to 350,000 clones, around 83% of them seen once, and the ten largest clones take around 3%. Source material: peripheral blood. These TCRs come from a man aged 25 to 45 with active or convalescent COVID-19.

The chain uses TRBV5-6 and TRBJ1-5, with 7 positions matching TRBD1. With 0 bases clipped from V and 3 bases from J, the junction kept 3 bases outside the gene matches. This CDR3 is 15 amino acids long. Germline CDR1 reads SGHDT; CDR2 reads YYEEEE. CDR3 protein: CASSLGQGANQPQHF. CDR3 nucleotides: TGTGCCAGCAGCTTGGGACAGGGCGCCAATCAGCCCCAGCATTTT.

This clone was seen just once. The gene calls are TRBV5-1 and TRBJ2-5; no clear D gene. The CDR3 spans 14 residues. Trimming took off 0 bases at V and 2 bases at J, with 8 bases between the two ends. The V gene's germline CDR1 is SGHRS and CDR2 YFSETQ. CDR3 sequence (DNA): TGCGCCAGCAGCTTGGGAATGGCTCAAGAGACCCAGTACTTC. Its translation: CASSLGMAQETQYF.

The V call is TRBV20-1, the J call TRBJ2-3, with a tentative D call TRBD1 (6 bases). CDR1 and CDR2 (germline): DFQATT, SNEGSKA (reference sequence). The CDR3 totals 11 residues. The ends were cut back, 6 bases at V and 7 bases at J, with 11 bases in the middle. The DNA of the CDR3 is TGCAGTGCGAACAGGGTAAATACGCAGTATTTT. This codes for CSANRVNTQYF.

The V call is TRBV19, the J call TRBJ1-6; D possibly corresponds to TRBD1 (6 bases). The length of the CDR3 is 16 residues. The germline V and J ends were trimmed by 5 bases and 0 bases, with 11 bases remaining between them. The V gene's germline CDR1 is LNHDA and CDR2 SQIVND (reference sequence). The CDR3: CASSVLDSSYNSPLHF. The CDR3 DNA follows: TGTGCCAGTAGTGTCTTGGACAGCTCCTATAATTCACCCCTCCACTTT.

The chain carries TRBV14 and TRBJ2-7; 9 positions agree with TRBD1. Germline loops: CDR1 SGHDN, CDR2 FVKESK. Germline trimming cut 1 base from V and 3 bases from J; bases unmatched to any gene: 7. This CDR3 has 16 amino acids. CDR3 in DNA: TGTGCCAGCAGCCAAGGGCCGGGACAGGGTTACTACGAGCAGTACTTC. Translating it yields CASSQGPGQGYYEQYF.

The chain uses TRBV5-1 and TRBJ2-6; 7 bases fit TRBD1. Germline V lookup: CDR1 SGHRS, CDR2 YFSETQ. The CDR3 has 15 amino acids. Trimming removed 6 bases from V and 1 base from J; junction bases left unmatched: 4. The CDR3 DNA reads as TGCGCCAGCACCGGGACAGCTTCTGGGGCCAACGTCCTGACTTTC. It specifies CASTGTASGANVLTF.

The chain employs TRBV27 and TRBJ2-1, with TRBD2 identical over 7 bases. The germline gives CDR1 MNHEY, CDR2 SMNVEV (reference sequence). The CDR3 has 16 amino acids. V shed 10 bases, J shed 10 bases, and the junction held 22 bases outside the gene matches. CDR3 DNA: TGTGCCACCATAAGTGGGGGAGGGAGAATGATAAAGGAGCAGTTCTTC. It is translated as CATISGGGRMIKEQFF.

The genes are TRBV2 and TRBJ1-1, with 7 nucleotides matching TRBD1. CDR3 length: 14 residues. The trim removed 6 bases at V and 1 base at J, leaving 5 bases unmatched. Germline CDR1 and CDR2: SNHLY and FYNNEI. CDR3 bases: TGTGCCAGCAGAAGGGACAGCAGGAACACTGAAGCTTTCTTT. This translates into CASRRDSRNTEAFF.

The chain joins TRBV29-1 to TRBJ1-1; tentative D call: TRBD1 (6 bases). Trimming pared 4 bases from V and 6 bases from J, leaving 15 bases between. Per the germline V gene, CDR1 is SQVTM and CDR2 is ANQGSEA. The CDR3 loop spans 13 amino acids. CDR3 sequence: CSVVRTVGAEAFF. In DNA form, the CDR3 reads TGCAGCGTTGTGAGGACAGTCGGGGCTGAAGCTTTCTTT.

This rearrangement joins TRBV6-2 or TRBV6-3 to TRBJ1-1, with D unresolved. Trimming shortened V by 4 bases and J by 4 bases, and 13 bases separated the two germline ends. Germline V gene lookup returns CDR1 MNHEY and CDR2 SVGEGT. This CDR3 is built from 14 residues. CDR3 protein: CASSSIPFTTEAFF. The CDR3 DNA reads TGTGCCAGCAGTTCTATCCCATTTACCACTGAAGCTTTCTTT.

The chain is built from TRBV2 and TRBJ2-3; 8 nucleotides line up with TRBD2. The CDR3 extends over 12 amino acids. Looked up from germline, CDR1 is SNHLY and CDR2 is FYNNEI. Trimming took 6 bases from V and 5 from J; bases not matched to a gene: 1. In DNA, the CDR3 is TGTGCCAGCAGGGGGACTAGAGATACGCAGTATTTT. Protein sequence: CASRGTRDTQYF.

The V gene is TRBV15, the J gene TRBJ1-1; D call uncertain. The CDR3 has 16 amino acids. The germline gives CDR1 LNHNV, CDR2 YYDKDF (reference sequence). With 0 bases removed from V and 0 bases from J, the gap between germline ends came to 11 bases. CDR3 nucleotides: TGTGCCACCAGCAGAGATTCGGTAGTTATGAACACTGAAGCTTTCTTT. Amino acid sequence: CATSRDSVVMNTEAFF.

This clone was counted only a few times. The V call is TRBV23-1, the J call TRBJ1-5; D remains ambiguous. TRBV23-1 is an ORF; its function is uncertain. This CDR3 contains 17 residues. Trimming pared 1 base from V and 7 bases from J, leaving 20 bases between. CDR3 nucleotides: TGCGCCAGCAGTCAATTGAAACCGGTAACCGGAGACCAGCCCCAGCATTTT. This sequence encodes CASSQLKPVTGDQPQHF.

V is TRBV4-3 and J is TRBJ2-1; TRBD2 might be the D (6 bases). The CDR3 is made up of 14 amino acids. Looked up from germline, CDR1 is LGHNA and CDR2 is YSLEER. V gave up 0 bases and J gave up 6 bases, with 9 bases separating them. The CDR3, as DNA: TGCGCCAGCAGCCAAGATGCCGGGGGCAATGAGCAGTTCTTC. Amino acid sequence: CASSQDAGGNEQFF.

The chain employs TRBV2 and TRBJ2-1, with 7 nucleotides matching TRBD2. V was pared by 8 bases and J by 9 bases, with 10 bases of the junction left unmatched. The CDR3 sequence is 13 residues long. Looked up from germline, CDR1 is SNHLY and CDR2 is FYNNEI. The CDR3 sequence: CASGPSGTGEQFF. DNA of the CDR3: TGTGCCAGCGGCCCAAGCGGGACGGGTGAGCAGTTCTTC.

The chain uses TRBV7-3 and TRBJ2-5; D might be TRBD1 (5 bases). Germline V gives CDR1 SGHTA, CDR2 FQGTGA. CDR3 size: 15 residues. Trimming cost V 3 bases and J 5 bases, with 16 bases left between them. As DNA, the CDR3 is TGTGCCAGCAGCTTGACGACAGCTATGGGGGAGACCCAGTACTTC. It is translated as CASSLTTAMGETQYF.

The chain joins TRBV6-2 or TRBV6-3 to TRBJ2-2; D perhaps matches TRBD1 (6 bases). CDR1 MNHEY and CDR2 SVGEGT come from the germline V gene. Trimming took off 4 bases at V and 5 bases at J, with 17 bases between the two ends. The CDR3 is 16 amino acids. For the CDR3, the DNA is TGTGCCAGCAGTTGGGCCGGCAGGACAGAGACCGGGGAGCTGTTTTTT. Encoded protein: CASSWAGRTETGELFF.

This rearrangement joins TRBV19 to TRBJ1-2; a possible D gene is TRBD1 (5 bases). V was shortened by 3 bases and J by 2 bases, with 7 bases between the two germline ends. Germline assignment: CDR1 LNHDA and CDR2 SQIVND (reference sequence). This CDR3 has 13 amino acids. The CDR3 DNA follows: TGTGCCAGTAGTATCCCAGGGAACTATGGCTACACCTTC. Translated: CASSIPGNYGYTF.

The V call is TRBV7-2, the J call TRBJ1-6, with 7 bases that match TRBD1. CDR3 length: 15 amino acids. The J segment lost 5 bases and the V segment lost 5 bases, leaving 6 bases of the junction unmatched. Germline values: CDR1 SGHTA, CDR2 FQGNSA. In DNA form, the CDR3 reads TGTGCCAGCAGCCCCGACAGGGTCGATAATTCACCCCTCCACTTT. It codes for CASSPDRVDNSPLHF.

The chain links TRBV7-2 to TRBJ2-7; D gene unclear. The germline V gene has CDR1 SGHTA and CDR2 FQGNSA. Trimming took off 5 bases at V and 2 bases at J, with 7 bases between the two ends. The CDR3 totals 12 residues. In DNA, the CDR3 is TGTGCCAGCAGCACCAGAACCTACGAGCAGTACTTC. The encoded protein is CASSTRTYEQYF.

This rearrangement joins TRBV28 to TRBJ1-6, with 7 nucleotides matching TRBD1. Germline V gene data show CDR1 as MDHEN and CDR2 as SYDVKM. Germline trimming cut 6 bases from V and 8 bases from J; bases unmatched to any gene: 13. The CDR3 consists of 16 residues. The CDR3, as DNA: TGTGCCAGCAGCCCCCCGAGGGACAGCACACATTCACCCCTCCACTTT. This encodes CASSPPRDSTHSPLHF.

The CDR3 DNA is TGTGCCAGCAGTTACTCGACGGCGGGAGGTAAAGATACGCAGTATTTT. Its translation is CASSYSTAGGKDTQYF. The V call is TRBV6-5, the J call TRBJ2-3, with TRBD2 matching over 8 bases. The CDR3 sequence is 16 residues long. Unmatched junction bases numbered 7, after V lost 0 bases and J lost 5 bases. Germline-derived CDR1 and CDR2 are MNHEY and SVGAGI.

The chain is built from TRBV18 and TRBJ1-2, with TRBD1 identical over 8 bases. The CDR3 is 14 residues long. V dropped 6 bases and J dropped 2; count of bases not matched to a gene: 5. CDR1 is KGHSH, CDR2 LQKENI, per germline. CDR3 residues: CASSRQGRNYGYTF. CDR3 nucleotides: TGTGCCAGCTCGAGACAGGGGCGGAACTATGGCTACACCTTC.

This chain joins TRBV6-5 and TRBJ1-1; 7 bases agree with TRBD1. Per germline, CDR1 MNHEY and CDR2 SVGAGI. The CDR3 is 15 amino acids. The V segment lost 5 bases and the J segment 6 bases; nucleotides outside the gene matches: 12. This CDR3 reads CASSPWDSQGAEAFF. The CDR3 DNA is TGTGCCAGCAGTCCTTGGGACAGTCAAGGGGCTGAAGCTTTCTTT.

This clone was seen a single time. The rearrangement joins TRBV4-1 to TRBJ1-5; 9 nucleotides align to TRBD1. The CDR3 consists of 17 residues. Looked up from germline, CDR1 is MGHRA and CDR2 is YSYEKL. Unmatched junction bases numbered 12, after V lost 8 bases and J lost 1 base. In DNA, the CDR3 is TGCGCCAGCCCGACTTTGACAGGGGGTGACAGCAATCAGCCCCAGCATTTT. It is translated as CASPTLTGGDSNQPQHF.